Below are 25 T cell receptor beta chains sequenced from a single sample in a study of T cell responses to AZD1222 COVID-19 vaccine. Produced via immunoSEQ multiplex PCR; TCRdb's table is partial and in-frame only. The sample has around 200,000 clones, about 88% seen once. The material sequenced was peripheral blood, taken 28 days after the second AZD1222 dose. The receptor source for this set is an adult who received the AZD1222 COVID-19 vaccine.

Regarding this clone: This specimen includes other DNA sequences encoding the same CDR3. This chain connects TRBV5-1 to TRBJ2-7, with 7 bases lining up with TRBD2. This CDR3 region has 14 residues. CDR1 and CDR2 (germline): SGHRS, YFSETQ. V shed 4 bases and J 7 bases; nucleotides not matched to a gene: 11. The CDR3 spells CASSLGTIRWEQYF. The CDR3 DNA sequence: TGCGCCAGCAGCCTGGGGACTATTAGGTGGGAGCAGTACTTC.

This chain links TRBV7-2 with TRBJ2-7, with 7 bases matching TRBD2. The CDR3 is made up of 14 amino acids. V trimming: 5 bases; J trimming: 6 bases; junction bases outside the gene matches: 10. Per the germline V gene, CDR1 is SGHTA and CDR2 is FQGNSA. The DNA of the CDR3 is TGTGCCAGCAGCGGAGGCGGGAGCCTGGGCGAGCAGTACTTC. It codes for CASSGGGSLGEQYF. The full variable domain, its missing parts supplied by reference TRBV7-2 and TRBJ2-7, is GAGVSQSPSNKVTEKGKDVELRCDPISGHTALYWYRQSLGQGLEFLIYFQGNSAPDKSGLPSDRFSAERTGGSVSTLTIQRTQQEDSAVYLCASSGGGSLGEQYFGPGTRLTVT.

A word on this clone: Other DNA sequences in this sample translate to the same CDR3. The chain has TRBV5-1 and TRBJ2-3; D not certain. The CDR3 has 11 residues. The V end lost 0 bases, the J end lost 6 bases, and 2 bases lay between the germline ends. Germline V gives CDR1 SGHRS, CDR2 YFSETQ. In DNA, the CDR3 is TGCGCCAGCAGCTTGGAGGATACGCAGTATTTT. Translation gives CASSLEDTQYF.

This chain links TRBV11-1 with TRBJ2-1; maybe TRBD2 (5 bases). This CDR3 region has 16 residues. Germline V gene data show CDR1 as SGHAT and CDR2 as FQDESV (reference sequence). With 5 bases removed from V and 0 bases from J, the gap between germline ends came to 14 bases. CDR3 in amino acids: CASSPRTLSSYNEQFF. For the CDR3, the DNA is TGTGCCAGCAGCCCCAGGACTTTAAGCTCCTACAATGAGCAGTTCTTC.

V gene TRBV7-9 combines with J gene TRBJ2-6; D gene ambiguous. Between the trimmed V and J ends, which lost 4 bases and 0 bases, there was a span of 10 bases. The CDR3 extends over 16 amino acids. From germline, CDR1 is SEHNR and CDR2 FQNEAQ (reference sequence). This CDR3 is CASSSDGISGANVLTF. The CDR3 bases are TGTGCCAGCAGCTCGGACGGAATCTCTGGGGCCAACGTCCTGACTTTC. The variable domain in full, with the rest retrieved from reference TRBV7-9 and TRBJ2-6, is DTGVSQNPRHKITKRGQNVTFRCDPISEHNRLYWYRQTLGQGPEFLTYFQNEAQLEKSRLLSDRFSAERPKGSFSTLEIQRTEQGDSAMYLCASSSDGISGANVLTFGAGSRLTVL.

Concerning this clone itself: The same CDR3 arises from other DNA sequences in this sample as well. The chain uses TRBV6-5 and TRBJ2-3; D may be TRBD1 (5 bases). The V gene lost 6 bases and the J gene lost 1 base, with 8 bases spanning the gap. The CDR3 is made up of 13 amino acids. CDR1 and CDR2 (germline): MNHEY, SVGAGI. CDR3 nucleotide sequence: TGTGCCAGCAGCTTGACAGGCACAGATACGCAGTATTTT. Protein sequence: CASSLTGTDTQYF.

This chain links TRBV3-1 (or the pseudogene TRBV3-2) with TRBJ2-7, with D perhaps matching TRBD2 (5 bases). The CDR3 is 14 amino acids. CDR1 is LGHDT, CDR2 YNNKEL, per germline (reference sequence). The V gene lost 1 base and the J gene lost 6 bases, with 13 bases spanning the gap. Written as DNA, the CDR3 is TGTGCCAGCAGCCAAGTGGCGGGCCTCGGCGAGCAGTACTTC. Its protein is CASSQVAGLGEQYF.

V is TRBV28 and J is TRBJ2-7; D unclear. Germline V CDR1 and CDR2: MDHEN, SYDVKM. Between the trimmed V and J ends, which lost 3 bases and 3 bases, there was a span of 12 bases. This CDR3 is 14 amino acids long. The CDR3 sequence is CASSLAIIHYEQYF. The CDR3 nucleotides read TGTGCCAGCAGTTTGGCGATAATACACTACGAGCAGTACTTC.

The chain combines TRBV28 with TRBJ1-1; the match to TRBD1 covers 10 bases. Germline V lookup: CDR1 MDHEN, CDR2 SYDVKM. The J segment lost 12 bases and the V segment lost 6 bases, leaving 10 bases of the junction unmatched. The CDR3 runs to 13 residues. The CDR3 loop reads CASRPSGTGEPFF. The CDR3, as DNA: TGTGCCAGCAGGCCATCCGGGACAGGGGAACCTTTCTTT.

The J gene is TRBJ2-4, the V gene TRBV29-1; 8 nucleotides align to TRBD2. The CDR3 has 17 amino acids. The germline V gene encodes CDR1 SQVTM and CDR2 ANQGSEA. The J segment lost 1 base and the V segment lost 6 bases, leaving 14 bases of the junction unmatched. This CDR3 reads CSVVTSGGFTAKNIQYF. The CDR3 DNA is TGCAGCGTAGTAACTAGCGGAGGATTTACGGCCAAAAACATTCAGTACTTC. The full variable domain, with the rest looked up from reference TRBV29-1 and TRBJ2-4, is SAVISQKPSRDICQRGTSLTIQCQVDSQVTMMFWYRQQPGQSLTLIATANQGSEATYESGFVIDKFPISRPNLTFSTLTVSNMSPEDSSIYLCSVVTSGGFTAKNIQYFGAGTRLSVL.

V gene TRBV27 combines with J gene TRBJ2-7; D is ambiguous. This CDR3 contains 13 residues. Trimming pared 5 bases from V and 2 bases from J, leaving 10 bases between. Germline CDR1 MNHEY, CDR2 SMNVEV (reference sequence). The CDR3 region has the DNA TGTGCCAGCAGTCTAAAGACCCCCTACGAGCAGTACTTC. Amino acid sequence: CASSLKTPYEQYF.

The CDR3 coding sequence is TGTGCCAGCAAAAACAGGGGAGCGGGAGGGCCCGACGAGCAGTACTTC. It translates to CASKNRGAGGPDEQYF. V usage is TRBV28 and J usage is TRBJ2-7; 10 bases align to TRBD2. The ends lost 7 bases at V and 5 bases at J; junction bases unmatched: 14. CDR1 MDHEN and CDR2 SYDVKM come from the germline V gene. This CDR3 comprises 16 residues. Full variable domain (missing parts from reference TRBV28 and TRBJ2-7): DVKVTQSSRYLVKRTGEKVFLECVQDMDHENMFWYRQDPGLGLRLIYFSYDVKMKEKGDIPEGYSVSREKKERFSLILESASTNQTSMYLCASKNRGAGGPDEQYFGPGTRLTVT.

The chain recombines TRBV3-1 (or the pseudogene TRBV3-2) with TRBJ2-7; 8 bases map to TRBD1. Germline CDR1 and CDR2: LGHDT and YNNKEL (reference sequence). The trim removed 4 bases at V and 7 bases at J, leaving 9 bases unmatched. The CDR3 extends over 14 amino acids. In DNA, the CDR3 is TGTGCCAGCAGCCCTTCGGGACAGGTTAATGAGCAGTACTTC. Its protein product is CASSPSGQVNEQYF.

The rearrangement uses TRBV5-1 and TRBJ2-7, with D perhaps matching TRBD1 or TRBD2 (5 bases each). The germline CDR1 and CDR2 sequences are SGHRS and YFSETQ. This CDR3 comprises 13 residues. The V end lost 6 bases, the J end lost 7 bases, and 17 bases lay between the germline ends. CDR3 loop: CASKQAGAREQYF. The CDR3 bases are TGCGCCAGCAAACAGGCGGGTGCGCGAGAGCAGTACTTC.

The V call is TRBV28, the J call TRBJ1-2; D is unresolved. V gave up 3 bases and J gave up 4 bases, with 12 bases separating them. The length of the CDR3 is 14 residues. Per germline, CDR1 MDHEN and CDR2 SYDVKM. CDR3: CASSLTPRGYGYTF. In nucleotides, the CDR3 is TGTGCCAGCAGTTTGACACCACGAGGCTATGGCTACACCTTC.

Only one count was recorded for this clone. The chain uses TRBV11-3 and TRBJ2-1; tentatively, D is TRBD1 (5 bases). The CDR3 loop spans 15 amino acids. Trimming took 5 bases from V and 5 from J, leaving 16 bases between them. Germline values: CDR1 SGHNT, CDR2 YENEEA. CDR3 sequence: CASSPEMLGDNEQFF. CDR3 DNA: TGTGCCAGCAGCCCCGAGATGCTAGGGGACAATGAGCAGTTCTTC.

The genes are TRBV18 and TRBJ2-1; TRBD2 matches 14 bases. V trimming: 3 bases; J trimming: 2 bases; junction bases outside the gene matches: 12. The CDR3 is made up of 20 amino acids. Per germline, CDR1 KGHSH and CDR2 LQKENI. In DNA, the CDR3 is TGTGCCAGCTCACCGGTTCCGGGACTAGCGGGGGACGAGGCCTACAATGAGCAGTTCTTC. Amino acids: CASSPVPGLAGDEAYNEQFF. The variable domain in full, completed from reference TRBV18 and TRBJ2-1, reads NAGVMQNPRHLVRRRGQEARLRCSPMKGHSHVYWYRQLPEEGLKFMVYLQKENIIDESGMPKERFSAEFPKEGPSILRIQQVVRGDSAAYFCASSPVPGLAGDEAYNEQFFGPGTRLTVL.

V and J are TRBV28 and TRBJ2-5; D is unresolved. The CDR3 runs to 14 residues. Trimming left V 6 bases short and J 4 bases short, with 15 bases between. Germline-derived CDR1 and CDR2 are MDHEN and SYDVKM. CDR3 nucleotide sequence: TGTGCCAGCAGCCAACCCCGCGGACCAGAGACCCAGTACTTC. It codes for CASSQPRGPETQYF.

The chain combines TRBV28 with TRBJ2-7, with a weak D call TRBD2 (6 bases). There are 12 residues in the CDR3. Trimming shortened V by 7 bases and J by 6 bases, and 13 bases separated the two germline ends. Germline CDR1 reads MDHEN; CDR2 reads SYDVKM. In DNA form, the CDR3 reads TGTGCCAGCACCCAGCGGAGGGCCGAGCAGTACTTC. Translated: CASTQRRAEQYF. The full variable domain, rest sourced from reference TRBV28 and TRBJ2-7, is DVKVTQSSRYLVKRTGEKVFLECVQDMDHENMFWYRQDPGLGLRLIYFSYDVKMKEKGDIPEGYSVSREKKERFSLILESASTNQTSMYLCASTQRRAEQYFGPGTRLTVT.

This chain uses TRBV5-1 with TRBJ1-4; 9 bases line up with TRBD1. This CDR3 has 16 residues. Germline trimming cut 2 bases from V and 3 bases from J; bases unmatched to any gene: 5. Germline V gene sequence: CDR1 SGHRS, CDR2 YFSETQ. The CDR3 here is CASSFTGGEANEKLFF. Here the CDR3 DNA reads TGCGCCAGCAGCTTCACAGGGGGCGAGGCTAATGAAAAACTGTTTTTT.

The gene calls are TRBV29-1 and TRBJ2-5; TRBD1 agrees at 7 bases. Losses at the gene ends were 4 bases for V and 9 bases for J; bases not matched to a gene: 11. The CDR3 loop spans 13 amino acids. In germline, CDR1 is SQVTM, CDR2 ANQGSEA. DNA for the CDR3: TGCAGCGTTGGGGGCGGACAGGAAGTATCCCAGTACTTC. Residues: CSVGGGQEVSQYF.

The CDR3 DNA reads as TGCGCCAGCACGAAATACGAGCAGTACTTC. Protein sequence: CASTKYEQYF. The V call is TRBV10-1, the J call TRBJ2-7, with D hard to call. This CDR3 has 10 amino acids. V dropped 7 bases and J dropped 4 bases, with 5 bases sitting between them. The germline gives CDR1 WNHNN, CDR2 SYGVQD (reference sequence).

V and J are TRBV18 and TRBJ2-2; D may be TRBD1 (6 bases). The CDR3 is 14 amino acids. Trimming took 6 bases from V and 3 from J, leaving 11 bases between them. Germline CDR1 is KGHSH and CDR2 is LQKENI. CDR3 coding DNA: TGTGCCAGCTCGGGGGCGCAGTACACCGGGGAGCTGTTTTTT. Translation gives CASSGAQYTGELFF. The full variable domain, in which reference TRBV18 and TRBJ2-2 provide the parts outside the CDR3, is NAGVMQNPRHLVRRRGQEARLRCSPMKGHSHVYWYRQLPEEGLKFMVYLQKENIIDESGMPKERFSAEFPKEGPSILRIQQVVRGDSAAYFCASSGAQYTGELFFGEGSRLTVL.

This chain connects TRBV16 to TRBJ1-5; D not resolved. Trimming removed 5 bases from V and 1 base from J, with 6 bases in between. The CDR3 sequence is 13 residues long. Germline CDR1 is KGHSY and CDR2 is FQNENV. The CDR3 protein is CASSDGSNQPQHF. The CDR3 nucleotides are TGTGCCAGCAGCGACGGCAGCAATCAGCCCCAGCATTTT.

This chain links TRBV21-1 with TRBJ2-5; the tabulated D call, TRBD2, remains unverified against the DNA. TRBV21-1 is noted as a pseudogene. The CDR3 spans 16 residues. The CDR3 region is CASSTPGQRERETQYF. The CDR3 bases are TGTGCCAGCAGCACCCCCGGACAGCGGGAGCGGGAGACCCAGTACTTC.